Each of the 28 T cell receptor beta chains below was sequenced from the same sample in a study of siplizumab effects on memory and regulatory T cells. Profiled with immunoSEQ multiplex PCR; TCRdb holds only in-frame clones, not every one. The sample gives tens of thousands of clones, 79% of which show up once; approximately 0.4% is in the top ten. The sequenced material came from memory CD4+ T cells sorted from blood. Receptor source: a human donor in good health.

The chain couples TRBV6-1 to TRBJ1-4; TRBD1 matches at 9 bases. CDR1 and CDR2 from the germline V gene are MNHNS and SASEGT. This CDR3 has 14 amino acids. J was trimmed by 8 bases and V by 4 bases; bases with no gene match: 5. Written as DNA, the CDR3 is TGTGCCAGCAGTGGCCGGGACAGGGACGAAAAACTGTTTTTT. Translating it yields CASSGRDRDEKLFF.

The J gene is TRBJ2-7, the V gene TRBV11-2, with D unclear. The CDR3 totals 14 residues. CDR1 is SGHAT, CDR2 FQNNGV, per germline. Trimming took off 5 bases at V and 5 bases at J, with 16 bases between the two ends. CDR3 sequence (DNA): TGTGCCAGCAGCCTTGGACGAGCTGGCCACGAGCAGTACTTC. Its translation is CASSLGRAGHEQYF.

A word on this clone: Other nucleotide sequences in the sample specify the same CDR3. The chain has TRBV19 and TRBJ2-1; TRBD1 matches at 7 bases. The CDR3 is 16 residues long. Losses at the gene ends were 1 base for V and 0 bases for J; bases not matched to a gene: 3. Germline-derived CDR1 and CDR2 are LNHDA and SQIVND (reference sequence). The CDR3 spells CASSIGTGSSYNEQFF. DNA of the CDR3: TGTGCCAGTAGTATAGGGACAGGATCCTCCTACAATGAGCAGTTCTTC.

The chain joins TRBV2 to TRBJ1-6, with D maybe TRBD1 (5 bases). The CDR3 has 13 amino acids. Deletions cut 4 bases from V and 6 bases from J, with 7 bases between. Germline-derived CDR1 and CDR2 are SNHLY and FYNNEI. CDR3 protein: CASSADSNSPLHF. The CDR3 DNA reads TGTGCCAGCAGTGCCGACAGTAATTCACCCCTCCACTTT.

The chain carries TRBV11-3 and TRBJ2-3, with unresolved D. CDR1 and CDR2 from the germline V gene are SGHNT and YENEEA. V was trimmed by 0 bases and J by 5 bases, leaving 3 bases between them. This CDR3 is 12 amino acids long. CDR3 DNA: TGTGCCAGCAGCTTAGACAAAGATACGCAGTATTTT. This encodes CASSLDKDTQYF. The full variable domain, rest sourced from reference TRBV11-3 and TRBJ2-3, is EAGVVQSPRYKIIEKKQPVAFWCNPISGHNTLYWYLQNLGQGPELLIRYENEEAVDDSQLPKDRFSAERLKGVDSTLKIQPAELGDSAVYLCASSLDKDTQYFGPGTRLTVL.

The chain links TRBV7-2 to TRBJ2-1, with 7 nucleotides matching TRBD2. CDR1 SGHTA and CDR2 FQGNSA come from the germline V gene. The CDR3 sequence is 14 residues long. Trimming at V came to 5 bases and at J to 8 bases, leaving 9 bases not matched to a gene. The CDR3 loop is CASSPQGGGDEQFF. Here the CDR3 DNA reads TGTGCCAGCAGCCCACAAGGTGGGGGGGATGAGCAGTTCTTC. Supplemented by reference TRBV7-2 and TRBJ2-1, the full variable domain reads GAGVSQSPSNKVTEKGKDVELRCDPISGHTALYWYRQSLGQGLEFLIYFQGNSAPDKSGLPSDRFSAERTGGSVSTLTIQRTQQEDSAVYLCASSPQGGGDEQFFGPGTRLTVL.

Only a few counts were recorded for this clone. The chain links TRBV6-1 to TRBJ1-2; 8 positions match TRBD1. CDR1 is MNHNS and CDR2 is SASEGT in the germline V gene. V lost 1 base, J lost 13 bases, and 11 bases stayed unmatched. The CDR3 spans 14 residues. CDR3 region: CASSEEVETGVITF. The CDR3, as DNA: TGTGCCAGCAGTGAAGAAGTTGAGACAGGGGTAATCACCTTC.

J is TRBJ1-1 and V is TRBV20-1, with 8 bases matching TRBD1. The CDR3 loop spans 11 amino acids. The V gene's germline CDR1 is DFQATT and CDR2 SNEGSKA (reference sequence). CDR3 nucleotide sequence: TGCAGCGTCGGACAGGGCAATGAAGCTTTCTTT. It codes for CSVGQGNEAFF.

CDR3 coding DNA: TGTGCCAGCAGTGAAGCTTGGAGGGGGGCTTTCTTT. This codes for CASSEAWRGAFF. The chain uses TRBV6-1 and TRBJ1-1, with D possibly TRBD1 on 6 matching bases. The CDR3 sequence is 12 residues long. Germline V CDR1 and CDR2: MNHNS, SASEGT. The V end was cut by 0 bases, the J end by 11 bases, with 10 bases between.

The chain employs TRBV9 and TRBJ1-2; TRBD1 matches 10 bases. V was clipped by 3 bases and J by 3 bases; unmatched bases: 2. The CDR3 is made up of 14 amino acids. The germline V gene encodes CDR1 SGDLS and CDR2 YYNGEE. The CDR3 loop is CASSAGQGDYGYTF. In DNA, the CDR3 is TGTGCCAGCAGCGCAGGACAGGGGGACTATGGCTACACCTTC.

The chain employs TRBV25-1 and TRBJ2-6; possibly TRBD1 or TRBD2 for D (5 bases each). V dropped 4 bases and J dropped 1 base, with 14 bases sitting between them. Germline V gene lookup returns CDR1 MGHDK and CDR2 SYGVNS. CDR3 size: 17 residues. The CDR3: CASSAGRGLSGANVLTF. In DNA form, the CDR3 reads TGTGCCAGCAGTGCGGGACGCGGACTGTCTGGGGCCAACGTCCTGACTTTC.

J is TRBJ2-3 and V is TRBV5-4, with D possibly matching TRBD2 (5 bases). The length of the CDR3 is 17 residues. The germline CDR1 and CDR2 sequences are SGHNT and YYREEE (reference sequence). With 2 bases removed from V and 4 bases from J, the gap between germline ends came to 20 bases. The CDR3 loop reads CASSFQWNVVGADTQYF. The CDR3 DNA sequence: TGTGCCAGCAGCTTCCAGTGGAACGTTGTCGGGGCAGATACGCAGTATTTT.

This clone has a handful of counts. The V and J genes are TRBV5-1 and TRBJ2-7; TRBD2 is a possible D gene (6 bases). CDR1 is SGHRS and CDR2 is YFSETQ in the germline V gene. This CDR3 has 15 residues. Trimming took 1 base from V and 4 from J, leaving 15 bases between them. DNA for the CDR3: TGCGCCAGCAGCTTGAACGGACTAATGGATTACGAGCAGTACTTC. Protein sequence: CASSLNGLMDYEQYF. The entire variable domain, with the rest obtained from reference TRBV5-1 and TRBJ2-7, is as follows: KAGVTQTPRYLIKTRGQQVTLSCSPISGHRSVSWYQQTPGQGLQFLFEYFSETQRNKGNFPGRFSGRQFSNSRSEMNVSTLELGDSALYLCASSLNGLMDYEQYFGPGTRLTVT.

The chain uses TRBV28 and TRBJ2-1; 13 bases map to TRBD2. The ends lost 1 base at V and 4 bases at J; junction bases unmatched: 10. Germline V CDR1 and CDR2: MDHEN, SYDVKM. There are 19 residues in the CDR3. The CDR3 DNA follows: TGTGCCAGCAGTTTATCAGGGACTAGCGGGGTCGTGGGGTACAATGAGCAGTTCTTC. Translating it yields CASSLSGTSGVVGYNEQFF.

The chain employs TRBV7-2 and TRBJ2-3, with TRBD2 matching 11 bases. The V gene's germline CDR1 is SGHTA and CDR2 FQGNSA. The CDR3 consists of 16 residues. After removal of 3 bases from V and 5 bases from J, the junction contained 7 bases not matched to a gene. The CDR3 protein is CASSFDSGGAGDTQYF. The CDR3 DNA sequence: TGTGCCAGCAGCTTCGATAGCGGGGGGGCTGGAGATACGCAGTATTTT.

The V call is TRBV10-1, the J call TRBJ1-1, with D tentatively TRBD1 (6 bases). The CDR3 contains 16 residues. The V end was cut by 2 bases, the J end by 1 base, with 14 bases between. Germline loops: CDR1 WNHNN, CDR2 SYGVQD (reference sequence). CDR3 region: CASSEREGGSNTEAFF. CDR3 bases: TGCGCCAGCAGTGAGAGAGAGGGGGGATCGAACACTGAAGCTTTCTTT.

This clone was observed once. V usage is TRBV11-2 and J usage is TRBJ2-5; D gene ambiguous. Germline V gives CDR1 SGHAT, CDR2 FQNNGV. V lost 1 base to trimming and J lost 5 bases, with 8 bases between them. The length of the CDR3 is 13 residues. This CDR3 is CASSLVPRETQYF. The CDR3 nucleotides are TGTGCCAGCAGCTTAGTTCCCCGCGAGACCCAGTACTTC. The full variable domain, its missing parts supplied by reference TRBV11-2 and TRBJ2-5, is EAGVAQSPRYKIIEKRQSVAFWCNPISGHATLYWYQQILGQGPKLLIQFQNNGVVDDSQLPKDRFSAERLKGVDSTLKIQPAKLEDSAVYLCASSLVPRETQYFGPGTRLLVL.

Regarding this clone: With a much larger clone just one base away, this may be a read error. The CDR3 sequence is CASSSDSNYGYTF. The CDR3 DNA is TGTGCCAGCAGTTCGGACAGTAACTATGGCTACACCTTC. This chain uses TRBV2 with TRBJ1-2; D perhaps matches TRBD1 (6 bases). V lost 5 bases to trimming and J lost 1 base, with 8 bases between them. CDR3 length: 13 amino acids. Germline V CDR1 and CDR2: SNHLY, FYNNEI.

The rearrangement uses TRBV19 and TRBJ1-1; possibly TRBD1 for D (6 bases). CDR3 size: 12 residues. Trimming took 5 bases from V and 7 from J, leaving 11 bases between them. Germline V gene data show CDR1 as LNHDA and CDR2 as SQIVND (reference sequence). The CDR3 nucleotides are TGTGCCAGTAGTCCCCAGGACAGTGAAGCTTTCTTT. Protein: CASSPQDSEAFF.

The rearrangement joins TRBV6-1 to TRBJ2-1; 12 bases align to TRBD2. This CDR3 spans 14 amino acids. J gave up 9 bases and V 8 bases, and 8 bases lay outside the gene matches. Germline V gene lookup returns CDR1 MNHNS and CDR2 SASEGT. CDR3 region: CASFRTSGMGEQFF. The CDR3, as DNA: TGTGCCAGCTTTAGGACTAGCGGGATGGGTGAGCAGTTCTTC.

The CDR3 DNA sequence: TGTGCCAGCAGCTTGGGTGGACAGGGGAAATACAATGAGCAGTTCTTC. This sequence encodes CASSLGGQGKYNEQFF. The V and J genes are TRBV5-4 and TRBJ2-1, with 9 nucleotides matching TRBD1. After removal of 0 bases from V and 4 bases from J, the junction contained 5 bases not matched to a gene. CDR3 length: 16 residues. Germline values: CDR1 SGHNT, CDR2 YYREEE (reference sequence).

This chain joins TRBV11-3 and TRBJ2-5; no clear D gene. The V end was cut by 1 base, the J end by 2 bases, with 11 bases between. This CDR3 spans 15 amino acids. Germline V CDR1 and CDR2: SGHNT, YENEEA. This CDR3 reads CASSLGTRAQETQYF. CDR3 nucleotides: TGTGCCAGCAGCTTAGGTACCAGAGCTCAAGAGACCCAGTACTTC.

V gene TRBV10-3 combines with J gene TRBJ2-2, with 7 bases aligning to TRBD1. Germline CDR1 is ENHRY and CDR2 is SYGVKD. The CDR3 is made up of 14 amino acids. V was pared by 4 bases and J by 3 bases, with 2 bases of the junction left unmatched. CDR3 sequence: CAISVQGDTGELFF. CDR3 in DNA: TGTGCCATCAGTGTCCAGGGGGACACCGGGGAGCTGTTTTTT.

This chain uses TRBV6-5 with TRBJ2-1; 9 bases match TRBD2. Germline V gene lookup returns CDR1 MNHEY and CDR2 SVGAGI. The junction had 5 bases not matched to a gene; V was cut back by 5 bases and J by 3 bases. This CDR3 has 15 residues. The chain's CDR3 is CASSRAGGYYNEQFF. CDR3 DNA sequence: TGTGCCAGCAGTCGAGCGGGGGGTTACTACAATGAGCAGTTCTTC.

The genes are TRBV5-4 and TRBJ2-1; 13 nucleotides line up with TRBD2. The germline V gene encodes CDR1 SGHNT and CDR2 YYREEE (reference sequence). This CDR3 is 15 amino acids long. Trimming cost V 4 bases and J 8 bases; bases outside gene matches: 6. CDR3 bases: TGTGCCAGCAGCGTAACTAGCGGGGGGGCGTATGAGCAGTTCTTC. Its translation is CASSVTSGGAYEQFF.

Written as DNA, the CDR3 is TGCAGCGTTGAAGATGGGGACAGTTCGATTACTGGAAACACCATATATTTT. This translates into CSVEDGDSSITGNTIYF. The chain links TRBV29-1 to TRBJ1-3, with TRBD1 matching over 7 bases. The V gene's germline CDR1 is SQVTM and CDR2 ANQGSEA. J gave up 2 bases and V 0 bases, and 10 bases lay outside the gene matches. This CDR3 contains 17 residues.

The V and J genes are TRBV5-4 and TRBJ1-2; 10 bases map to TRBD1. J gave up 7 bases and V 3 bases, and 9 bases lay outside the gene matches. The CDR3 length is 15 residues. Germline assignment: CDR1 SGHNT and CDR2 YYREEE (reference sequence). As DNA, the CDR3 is TGTGCCAGCAGCTCTCCCGGACAGGGGGGTCGTGGCTACACCTTC. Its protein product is CASSSPGQGGRGYTF. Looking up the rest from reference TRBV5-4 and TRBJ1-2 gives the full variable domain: ETGVTQSPTHLIKTRGQQVTLRCSSQSGHNTVSWYQQALGQGPQFIFQYYREEENGRGNFPPRFSGLQFPNYSSELNVNALELDDSALYLCASSSPGQGGRGYTFGSGTRLTVV.

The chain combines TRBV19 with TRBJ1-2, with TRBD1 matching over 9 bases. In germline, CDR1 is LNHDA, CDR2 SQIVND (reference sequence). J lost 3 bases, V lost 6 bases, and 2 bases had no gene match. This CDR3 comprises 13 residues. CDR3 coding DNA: TGTGCCAGTAGCGGGACAGGGTACTATGGCTACACCTTC. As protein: CASSGTGYYGYTF. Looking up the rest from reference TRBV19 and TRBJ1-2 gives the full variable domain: DGGITQSPKYLFRKEGQNVTLSCEQNLNHDAMYWYRQDPGQGLRLIYYSQIVNDFQKGDIAEGYSVSREKKESFPLTVTSAQKNPTAFYLCASSGTGYYGYTFGSGTRLTVV.